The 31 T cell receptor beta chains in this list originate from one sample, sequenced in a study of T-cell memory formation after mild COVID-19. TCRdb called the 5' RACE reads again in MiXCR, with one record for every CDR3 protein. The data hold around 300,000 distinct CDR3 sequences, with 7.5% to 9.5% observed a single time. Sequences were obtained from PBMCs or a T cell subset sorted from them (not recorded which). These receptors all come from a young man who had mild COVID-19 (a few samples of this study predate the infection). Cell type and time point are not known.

The CDR3 loop reads CASSTRGVSSYEQYF. Written as DNA, the CDR3 is TGCGCCAGCAGCACAAGGGGGGTTAGCTCCTACGAGCAGTACTTC. The chain joins TRBV5-1 to TRBJ2-7, with D perhaps matching TRBD1 or TRBD2 (6 bases each). Germline CDR1 SGHRS, CDR2 YFSETQ. V dropped 4 bases and J dropped 0 bases, with 14 bases sitting between them. There are 15 residues in the CDR3.

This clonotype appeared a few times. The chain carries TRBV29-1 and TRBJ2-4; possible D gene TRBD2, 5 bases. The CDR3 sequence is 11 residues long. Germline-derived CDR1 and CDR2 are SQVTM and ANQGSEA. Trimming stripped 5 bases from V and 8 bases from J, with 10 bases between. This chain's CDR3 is CSVTSTDIQYF. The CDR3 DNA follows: TGCAGCGTTACTAGTACCGACATTCAGTACTTC.

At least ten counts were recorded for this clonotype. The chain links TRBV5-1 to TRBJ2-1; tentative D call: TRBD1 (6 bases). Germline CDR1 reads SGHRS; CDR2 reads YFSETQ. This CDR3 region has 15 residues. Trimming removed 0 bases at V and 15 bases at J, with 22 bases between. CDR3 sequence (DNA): TGCGCCAGCAGCTTGGTTCAGGGGTCTGTTGGGTGGTCGTTCTTC. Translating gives CASSLVQGSVGWSFF.

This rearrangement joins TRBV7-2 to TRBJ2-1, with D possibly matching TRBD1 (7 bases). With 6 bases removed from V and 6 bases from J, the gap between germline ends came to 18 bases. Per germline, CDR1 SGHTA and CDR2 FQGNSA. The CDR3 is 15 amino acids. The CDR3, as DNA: TGTGCCAGCAGACAGGGGAGCGGGCCGGGCAATGAGCAGTTCTTC. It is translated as CASRQGSGPGNEQFF. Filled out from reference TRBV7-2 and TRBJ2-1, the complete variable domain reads GAGVSQSPSNKVTEKGKDVELRCDPISGHTALYWYRQSLGQGLEFLIYFQGNSAPDKSGLPSDRFSAERTGGSVSTLTIQRTQQEDSAVYLCASRQGSGPGNEQFFGPGTRLTVL.

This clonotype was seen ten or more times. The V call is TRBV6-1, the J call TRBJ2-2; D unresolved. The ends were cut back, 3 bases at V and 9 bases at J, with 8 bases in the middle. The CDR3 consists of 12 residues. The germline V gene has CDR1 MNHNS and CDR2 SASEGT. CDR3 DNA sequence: TGTGCCAGCAGTGATTGGACCCGGGAGCTGTTTTTT. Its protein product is CASSDWTRELFF.

This CDR3 is CASSPSGTYTEAFF. As DNA, the CDR3 is TGTGCCAGCTCACCGTCCGGGACCTACACTGAAGCTTTCTTT. The J gene is TRBJ1-1, the V gene TRBV18; possible D gene TRBD1, 5 bases. CDR3 size: 14 residues. Germline CDR1 reads KGHSH; CDR2 reads LQKENI. Deletions cut 3 bases from V and 3 bases from J, with 11 bases between.

CDR3 sequence: CASSTPRRLRNTEAFF. As DNA, the CDR3 is TGTGCCAGCAGCACACCTCGCAGGCTACGGAACACTGAAGCTTTCTTT. The genes are TRBV5-6 and TRBJ1-1, with D unresolved. The length of the CDR3 is 16 residues. V was shortened by 4 bases and J by 1 base, with 17 bases between the two germline ends. CDR1 is SGHDT, CDR2 YYEEEE, per germline.

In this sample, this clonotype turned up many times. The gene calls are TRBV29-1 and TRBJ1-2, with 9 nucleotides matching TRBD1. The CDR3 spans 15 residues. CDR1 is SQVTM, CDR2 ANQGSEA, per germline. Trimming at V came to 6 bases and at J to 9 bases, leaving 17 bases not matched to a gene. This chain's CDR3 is CSVAPRDRVDSSYTF. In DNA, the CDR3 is TGCAGCGTCGCTCCCCGGGACAGGGTCGATTCGAGCTACACCTTC.

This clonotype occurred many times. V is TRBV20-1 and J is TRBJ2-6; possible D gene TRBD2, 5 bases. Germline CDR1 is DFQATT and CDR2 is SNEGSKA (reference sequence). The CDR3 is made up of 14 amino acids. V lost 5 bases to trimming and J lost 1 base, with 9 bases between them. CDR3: CSAPTRSGANVLTF. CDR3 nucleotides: TGCAGTGCTCCTACTAGGTCTGGGGCCAACGTCCTGACTTTC.

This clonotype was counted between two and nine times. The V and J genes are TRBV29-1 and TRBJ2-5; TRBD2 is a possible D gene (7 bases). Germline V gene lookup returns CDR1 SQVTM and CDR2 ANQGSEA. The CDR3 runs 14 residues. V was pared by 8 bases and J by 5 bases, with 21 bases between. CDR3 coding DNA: TGCAGCATCAAGTGGCGGGGGCTCGGGGAGACCCAGTACTTC. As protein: CSIKWRGLGETQYF. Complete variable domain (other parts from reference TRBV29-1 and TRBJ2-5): SAVISQKPSRDICQRGTSLTIQCQVDSQVTMMFWYRQQPGQSLTLIATANQGSEATYESGFVIDKFPISRPNLTFSTLTVSNMSPEDSSIYLCSIKWRGLGETQYFGPGTRLLVL.

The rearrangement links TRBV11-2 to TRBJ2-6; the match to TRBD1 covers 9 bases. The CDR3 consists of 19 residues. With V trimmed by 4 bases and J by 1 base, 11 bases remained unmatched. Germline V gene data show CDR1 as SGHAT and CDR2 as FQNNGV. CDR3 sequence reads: CASSWVTGTGNSGANVLTF. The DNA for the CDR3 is TGTGCCAGCAGCTGGGTAACCGGGACAGGGAATTCTGGGGCCAACGTCCTGACTTTC.

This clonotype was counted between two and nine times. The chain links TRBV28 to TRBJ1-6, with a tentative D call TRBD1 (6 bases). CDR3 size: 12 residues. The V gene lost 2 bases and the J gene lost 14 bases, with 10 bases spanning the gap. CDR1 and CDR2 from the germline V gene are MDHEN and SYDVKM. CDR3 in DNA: TGTGCCAGCAGTTTAACAGGGTCGTCCCTCCACTTT. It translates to CASSLTGSSLHF.

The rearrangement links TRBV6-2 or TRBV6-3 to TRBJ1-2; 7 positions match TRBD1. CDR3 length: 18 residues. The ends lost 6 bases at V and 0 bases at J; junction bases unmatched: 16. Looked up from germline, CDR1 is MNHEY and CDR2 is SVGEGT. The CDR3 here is CASSFSARGQAANYGYTF. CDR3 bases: TGTGCCAGCAGCTTCAGTGCCCGTGGACAGGCAGCTAACTATGGCTACACCTTC.

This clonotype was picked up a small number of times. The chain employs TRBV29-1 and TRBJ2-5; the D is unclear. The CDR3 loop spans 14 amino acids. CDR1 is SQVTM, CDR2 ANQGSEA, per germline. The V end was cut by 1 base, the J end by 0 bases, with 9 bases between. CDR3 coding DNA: TGCAGCGTTGAAGGTCTGGCAAACCAAGAGACCCAGTACTTC. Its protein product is CSVEGLANQETQYF.

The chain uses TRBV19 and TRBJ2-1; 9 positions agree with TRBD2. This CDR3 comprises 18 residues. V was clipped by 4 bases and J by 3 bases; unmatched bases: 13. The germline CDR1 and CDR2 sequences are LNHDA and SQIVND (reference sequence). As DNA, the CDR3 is TGTGCCAGTAGTACGGGTTCTCGCGGGGGGGCCCTCTACAATGAGCAGTTCTTC. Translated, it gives CASSTGSRGGALYNEQFF.

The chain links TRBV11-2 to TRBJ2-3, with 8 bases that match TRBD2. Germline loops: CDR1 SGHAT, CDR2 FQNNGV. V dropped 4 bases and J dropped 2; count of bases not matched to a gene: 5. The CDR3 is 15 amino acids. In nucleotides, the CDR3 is TGTGCCAGCAGCTGGGCGGGGGGATCCACAGATACGCAGTATTTT. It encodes CASSWAGGSTDTQYF.

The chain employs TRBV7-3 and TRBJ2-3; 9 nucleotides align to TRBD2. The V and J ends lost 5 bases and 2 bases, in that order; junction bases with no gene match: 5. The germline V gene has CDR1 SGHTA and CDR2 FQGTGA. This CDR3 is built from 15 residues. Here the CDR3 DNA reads TGTGCCAGCAGCGAGCGGGGGGCAAACACAGATACGCAGTATTTT. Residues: CASSERGANTDTQYF.

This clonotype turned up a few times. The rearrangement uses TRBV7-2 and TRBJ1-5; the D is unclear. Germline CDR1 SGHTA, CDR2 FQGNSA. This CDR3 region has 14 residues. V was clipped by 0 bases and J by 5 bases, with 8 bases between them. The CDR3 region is CASSLAGLYQPQHF. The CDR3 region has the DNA TGTGCCAGCAGCTTAGCAGGGTTGTATCAGCCCCAGCATTTT.

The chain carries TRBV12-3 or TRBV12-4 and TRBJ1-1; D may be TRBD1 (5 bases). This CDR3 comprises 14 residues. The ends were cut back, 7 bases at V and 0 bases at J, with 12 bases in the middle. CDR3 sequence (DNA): TGTGCCAGCACTATCAAGGGGTTGAACACTGAAGCTTTCTTT. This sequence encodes CASTIKGLNTEAFF.

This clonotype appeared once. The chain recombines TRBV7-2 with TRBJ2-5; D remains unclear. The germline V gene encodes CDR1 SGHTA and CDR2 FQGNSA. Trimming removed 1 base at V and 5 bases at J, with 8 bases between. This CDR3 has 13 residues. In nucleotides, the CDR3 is TGTGCCAGCAGCTTAGGTTGGGTGGAGACCCAGTACTTC. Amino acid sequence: CASSLGWVETQYF.

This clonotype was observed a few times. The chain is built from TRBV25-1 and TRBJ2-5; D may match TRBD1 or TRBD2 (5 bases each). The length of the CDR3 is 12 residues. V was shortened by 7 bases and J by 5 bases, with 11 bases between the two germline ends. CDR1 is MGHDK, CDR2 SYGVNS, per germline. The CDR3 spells CASNTGRETQYF. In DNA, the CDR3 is TGTGCCAGCAATACGGGACGGGAGACCCAGTACTTC. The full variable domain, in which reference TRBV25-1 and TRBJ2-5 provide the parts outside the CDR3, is EADIYQTPRYLVIGTGKKITLECSQTMGHDKMYWYQQDPGMELHLIHYSYGVNSTEKGDLSSESTVSRIRTEHFPLTLESARPSHTSQYLCASNTGRETQYFGPGTRLLVL.

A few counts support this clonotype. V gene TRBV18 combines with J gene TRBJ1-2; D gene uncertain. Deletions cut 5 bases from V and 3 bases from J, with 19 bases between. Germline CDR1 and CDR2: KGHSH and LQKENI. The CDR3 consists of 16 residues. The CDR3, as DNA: TGTGCCAGCTCATCCCTTGTTGCCGGCGCAGACTATGGCTACACCTTC. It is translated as CASSSLVAGADYGYTF.

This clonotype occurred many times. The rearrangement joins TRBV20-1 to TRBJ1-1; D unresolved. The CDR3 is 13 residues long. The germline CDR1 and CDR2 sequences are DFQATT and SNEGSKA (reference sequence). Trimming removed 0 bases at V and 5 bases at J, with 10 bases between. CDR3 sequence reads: CSAREGILTEAFF. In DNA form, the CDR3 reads TGCAGTGCTAGAGAAGGTATATTAACTGAAGCTTTCTTT.

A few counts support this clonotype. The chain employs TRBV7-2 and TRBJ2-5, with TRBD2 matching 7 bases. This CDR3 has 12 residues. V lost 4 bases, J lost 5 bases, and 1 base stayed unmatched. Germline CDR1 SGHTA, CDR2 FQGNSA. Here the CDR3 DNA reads TGTGCCAGCAGCTACGGGAGGGAGACCCAGTACTTC. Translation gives CASSYGRETQYF.

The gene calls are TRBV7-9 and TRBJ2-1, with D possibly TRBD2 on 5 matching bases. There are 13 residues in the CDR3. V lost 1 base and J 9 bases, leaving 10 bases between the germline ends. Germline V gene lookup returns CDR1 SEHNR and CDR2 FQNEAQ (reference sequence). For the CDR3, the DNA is TGTGCCAGCAGCTTAGACCTAGCTCTTGAGCAGTTCTTC. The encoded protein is CASSLDLALEQFF.

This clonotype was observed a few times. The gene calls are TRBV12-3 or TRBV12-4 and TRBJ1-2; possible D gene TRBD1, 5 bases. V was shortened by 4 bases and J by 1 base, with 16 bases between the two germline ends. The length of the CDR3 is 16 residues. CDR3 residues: CASSSYWGGVNYGYTF. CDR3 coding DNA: TGTGCCAGCAGTTCATATTGGGGGGGAGTTAACTATGGCTACACCTTC.

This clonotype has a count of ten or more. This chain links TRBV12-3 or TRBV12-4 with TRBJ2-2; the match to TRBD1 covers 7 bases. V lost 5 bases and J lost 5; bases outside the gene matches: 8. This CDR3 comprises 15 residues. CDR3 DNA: TGTGCCAGCAGTCCTGAGACAGGGCGGACCGGGGAGCTGTTTTTT. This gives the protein CASSPETGRTGELFF.

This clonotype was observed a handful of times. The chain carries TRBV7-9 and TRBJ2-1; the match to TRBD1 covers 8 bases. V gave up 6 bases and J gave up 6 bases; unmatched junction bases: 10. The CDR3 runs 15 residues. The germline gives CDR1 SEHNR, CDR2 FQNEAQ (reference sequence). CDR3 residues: CASRSTGDASNEQFF. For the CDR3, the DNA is TGTGCCAGCAGGTCGACAGGGGACGCCTCCAATGAGCAGTTCTTC.

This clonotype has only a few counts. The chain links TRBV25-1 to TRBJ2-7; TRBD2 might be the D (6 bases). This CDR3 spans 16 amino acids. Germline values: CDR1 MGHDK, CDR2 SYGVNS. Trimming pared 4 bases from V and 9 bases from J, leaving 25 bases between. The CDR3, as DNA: TGTGCCAGCAGTGCCTCCCTTGGGACGCAAGCCGGGGGGCAGTACTTC. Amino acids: CASSASLGTQAGGQYF.

The CDR3 here is CASSYQGARETQYF. CDR3 bases: TGTGCCAGCAGTTATCAGGGGGCGAGGGAGACCCAGTACTTC. The chain employs TRBV6-5 and TRBJ2-5, with TRBD1 identical over 8 bases. CDR1 and CDR2 (germline): MNHEY, SVGAGI. After removal of 3 bases from V and 5 bases from J, the junction contained 5 bases not matched to a gene. This CDR3 comprises 14 residues.

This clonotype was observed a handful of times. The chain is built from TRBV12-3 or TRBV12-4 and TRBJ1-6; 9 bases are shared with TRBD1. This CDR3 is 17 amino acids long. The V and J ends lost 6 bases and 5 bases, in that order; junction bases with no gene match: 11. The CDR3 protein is CASSPTMRTGDNSPLHF. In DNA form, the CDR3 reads TGTGCCAGCAGCCCAACAATGAGGACAGGGGATAATTCACCCCTCCACTTT.